The TCR beta chain under discussion was sequenced for a study of OX40 agonist ivuxolimab in advanced cancers. TCRdb's copy holds only in-frame clones and misses some; the assay was immunoSEQ multiplex PCR. The data hold 30,000 to 40,000 clones, with over 75% observed a single time. Looked up from germline, CDR1 is SGHTA and CDR2 is FQGTGA. V lost 3 bases to trimming and J lost 8 bases; unmatched junction nucleotides: 12. CDR3 length: 17 amino acids. This chain joins TRBV7-3 and TRBJ2-1; the match to TRBD1 covers 11 bases. This sequence originates from an adult with an advanced solid tumor such as melanoma, head and neck, liver or kidney cancer. The sequencing here drew on CD4+ or CD8+ T cells sorted from blood, taken in a trial of the OX40 agonist ivuxolimab. The CDR3 sequence: CASSFTPGTGGLHEQFF. Written as DNA, the CDR3 is TGTGCCAGCAGCTTTACTCCCGGGACAGGGGGTCTGCATGAGCAGTTCTTC.